Listed below are T cell receptor beta chains from one sample, sequenced in a study of cytomegalovirus exposure and HLA in healthy donors. The method was immunoSEQ multiplex PCR; TCRdb's version includes in-frame clones alone and lacks a portion of them. The sample lists around 220,000 clones, about 74% seen once, with 1.8% in the top ten. Input material: PBMCs. These receptors were obtained from a woman in her thirties in good health and CMV-seronegative. Each CDR3 is given with its conserved first and last residue. D genes are given only for firm matches. The size of a clone is reported for some rows only, either as once, few or many, or as a class for expanded clones.

j_gene: TRBJ1-2
d_gene: TRBD1
v_gene: TRBV27
abundance: -
CDR3nt: TGTGCCAGCAGTCCCGACAGGGGACATGGCTACACCTTC
CDR3aa: CASSPDRGHGYTF

j_gene: TRBJ1-1
d_gene: -
v_gene: TRBV27
abundance: once
CDR3nt: TGTGCCAGCAGTATTAGGAGGGTGGGCACTGAAGCTTTCTTT
CDR3aa: CASSIRRVGTEAFF

j_gene: TRBJ2-3
d_gene: TRBD2
v_gene: TRBV7-3
abundance: -
CDR3nt: TGTGCCAGCAGCCAGGCGGGGGAGTGGACAGATACGCAGTATTTT
CDR3aa: CASSQAGEWTDTQYF

j_gene: TRBJ1-5
d_gene: -
v_gene: TRBV6-5
abundance: -
CDR3nt: TGTGCCAGCAGTGCGGGACGCCTCAATCAGCCCCAGCATTTT
CDR3aa: CASSAGRLNQPQHF

j_gene: TRBJ2-1
d_gene: TRBD2
v_gene: TRBV9
abundance: -
CDR3nt: TGTGCCAGCAGCGTAGGTGCGGGAGGGCACAATGAGCAGTTCTTC
CDR3aa: CASSVGAGGHNEQFF

j_gene: TRBJ1-2
d_gene: -
v_gene: TRBV7-2
abundance: -
CDR3nt: TGTGCCAGCAGCTTATCCGCACAGTCTAACTATGGCTACACCTTC
CDR3aa: CASSLSAQSNYGYTF

j_gene: TRBJ2-5
d_gene: TRBD2
v_gene: TRBV30
abundance: few
CDR3nt: TGTGCCTGGAGGACGGGGCGGGGGGGTTCCCAAGAGACCCAGTACTTC
CDR3aa: CAWRTGRGGSQETQYF

j_gene: TRBJ2-1
d_gene: -
v_gene: TRBV18
abundance: -
CDR3nt: TGTGCCAGCGCCGCCGACGGTCGACGGGTAAATGAGCAGTTCTTC
CDR3aa: CASAADGRRVNEQFF

j_gene: TRBJ2-1
d_gene: TRBD2
v_gene: TRBV9
abundance: -
CDR3nt: TGTGCCAGCAGCGTAGATCTAGCGGGGGGGCATCGGTTCTTC
CDR3aa: CASSVDLAGGHRFF

j_gene: TRBJ2-6
d_gene: -
v_gene: TRBV19
abundance: few
CDR3nt: TGTGCCACCGACACCTCTGGGGCCAACGTCCTGACTTTC
CDR3aa: CATDTSGANVLTF

j_gene: TRBJ2-4
d_gene: TRBD2
v_gene: TRBV4-1
abundance: -
CDR3nt: TGCGCCAGCAGCCAAGGTGGGGCTAGCGGGACCAAAAACATTCAGTACTTC
CDR3aa: CASSQGGASGTKNIQYF

j_gene: TRBJ1-1
d_gene: -
v_gene: TRBV6-1
abundance: -
CDR3nt: TGTGCCAGCAGTCATACTTTGAACACTGAAGCTTTCTTT
CDR3aa: CASSHTLNTEAFF

j_gene: TRBJ2-7
d_gene: TRBD1
v_gene: TRBV5-1
abundance: few
CDR3nt: TGCGCCAGCAGCTGGGGGACAGGGCCCTCCTACGAGCAGTACTTC
CDR3aa: CASSWGTGPSYEQYF

j_gene: TRBJ1-2
d_gene: -
v_gene: TRBV5-5
abundance: few
CDR3nt: TGTGCCAGCAGCTTGGACAGGGTAGTAAACTATGGCTACACCTTC
CDR3aa: CASSLDRVVNYGYTF

j_gene: TRBJ1-2
d_gene: -
v_gene: TRBV6-1
abundance: -
CDR3nt: TGTGCCACCCGACAGAACTATGGCTACACCTTC
CDR3aa: CATRQNYGYTF

j_gene: TRBJ1-1
d_gene: TRBD1
v_gene: TRBV4-1
abundance: -
CDR3nt: TGCGCCAGCACCGCGAGACAGGGGGCCACTGAAGCTTTCTTT
CDR3aa: CASTARQGATEAFF

j_gene: TRBJ2-7
d_gene: TRBD1
v_gene: TRBV11-2
abundance: -
CDR3nt: TGTGCCAGCAGCACCACAGGGGGCCAGGTCTACGAGCAGTACTTC
CDR3aa: CASSTTGGQVYEQYF

j_gene: TRBJ2-1
d_gene: -
v_gene: TRBV6-1
abundance: -
CDR3nt: TGTGCCAGCAGTGGGACGGAGGAAGCCTACAATGAGCAGTTCTTC
CDR3aa: CASSGTEEAYNEQFF

j_gene: TRBJ1-5
d_gene: -
v_gene: TRBV6-1
abundance: once
CDR3nt: TGTGCCAGCAGTGAAATAGACAGGAATCAGCCCCAGCATTTT
CDR3aa: CASSEIDRNQPQHF

j_gene: TRBJ1-1
d_gene: TRBD1
v_gene: TRBV10-3
abundance: -
CDR3nt: TGTGCCATCAGGCCCCGGCAGGGGGCGAAGGGGAACACTGAAGCTTTCTTT
CDR3aa: CAIRPRQGAKGNTEAFF

j_gene: TRBJ1-2
d_gene: TRBD1
v_gene: TRBV29-1
abundance: -
CDR3nt: TGCAGCGTCAGGGACAGCTATGGCTACACCTTC
CDR3aa: CSVRDSYGYTF

j_gene: TRBJ1-2
d_gene: -
v_gene: TRBV5-4
abundance: -
CDR3nt: TGTGCCAGCAGCTCAGGGGAAGCAGGAGGCCTCTCCGGCTACACCTTC
CDR3aa: CASSSGEAGGLSGYTF

j_gene: TRBJ1-1
d_gene: -
v_gene: TRBV7-2
abundance: few
CDR3nt: TGTGCCAGCAGCTTGACTGGGGGGTCGGGCACTGAAGCTTTCTTT
CDR3aa: CASSLTGGSGTEAFF

j_gene: TRBJ2-3
d_gene: -
v_gene: TRBV2
abundance: few
CDR3nt: TGTGCCAGCAGTGAAATCAGCGGCGCAGATACGCAGTATTTT
CDR3aa: CASSEISGADTQYF

j_gene: TRBJ2-3
d_gene: -
v_gene: TRBV7-3
abundance: once
CDR3nt: TGTGCCAGCAGCCCAGGGGCGGGCTCAGATACGCAGTATTTT
CDR3aa: CASSPGAGSDTQYF

j_gene: TRBJ2-7
d_gene: -
v_gene: TRBV7-8
abundance: few
CDR3nt: TGTGCCAGCAGCTCGCCGACAGCCTACGAGCAGTACTTC
CDR3aa: CASSSPTAYEQYF

j_gene: TRBJ2-5
d_gene: TRBD2
v_gene: TRBV5-4
abundance: few
CDR3nt: TGTGCCAGCAGCTTTGGACTAGCGGGGGGTTGGGAGACCCAGTACTTC
CDR3aa: CASSFGLAGGWETQYF

j_gene: TRBJ1-1
d_gene: TRBD1
v_gene: TRBV10-3
abundance: once
CDR3nt: TGTGCCATCAGCGGACAGGGGAGCACTGAAGCTTTCTTT
CDR3aa: CAISGQGSTEAFF

j_gene: TRBJ2-2
d_gene: TRBD1
v_gene: TRBV4-2
abundance: -
CDR3nt: TGTGCCAGCAGCCTTGGGACAGGGTCGAACACCGGGGAGCTGTTTTTT
CDR3aa: CASSLGTGSNTGELFF

j_gene: TRBJ2-2
d_gene: -
v_gene: TRBV2
abundance: -
CDR3nt: TGTGCCAGCAGTGAGAGGGAAAGCACCGGGGAGCTGTTTTTT
CDR3aa: CASSERESTGELFF

j_gene: TRBJ1-1
d_gene: -
v_gene: TRBV6-1
abundance: -
CDR3nt: TGTGTCACCATGACAGGGAACACTGAAGCTTTCTTT
CDR3aa: CVTMTGNTEAFF

j_gene: TRBJ2-3
d_gene: -
v_gene: TRBV5-5
abundance: -
CDR3nt: TGTGCCAGCAGCTTGGAGGGGGGCACAGATACGCAGTATTTT
CDR3aa: CASSLEGGTDTQYF

j_gene: TRBJ2-5
d_gene: TRBD2
v_gene: TRBV10-3
abundance: -
CDR3nt: TGTGCCATCAGCTCCGGACTAGCGGGGGGGCAAGAGACCCAGTACTTC
CDR3aa: CAISSGLAGGQETQYF

j_gene: TRBJ2-7
d_gene: TRBD1
v_gene: TRBV5-1
abundance: few
CDR3nt: TGCGCCAGCAGCTTGCGGACAGGGTACGAGCAGTACTTC
CDR3aa: CASSLRTGYEQYF

j_gene: TRBJ2-1
d_gene: TRBD1
v_gene: TRBV6-1
abundance: -
CDR3nt: TGTGCCAGCAGTGAAGAGGGGGCGTGGGACAATGAGCAGTTCTTC
CDR3aa: CASSEEGAWDNEQFF

j_gene: TRBJ1-5
d_gene: -
v_gene: TRBV6-1
abundance: -
CDR3nt: TGTGCCAGCAGAGGGGGAGGCAATCAGCCCCAGCATTTT
CDR3aa: CASRGGGNQPQHF

j_gene: TRBJ1-1
d_gene: -
v_gene: TRBV7-9
abundance: -
CDR3nt: TGTGCCAGCAGCGACAGGCCCAACACTGAAGCTTTCTTT
CDR3aa: CASSDRPNTEAFF

j_gene: TRBJ1-3
d_gene: TRBD1
v_gene: TRBV5-1
abundance: few
CDR3nt: TGCGCCAGCAGCCCGGACAGGGAGGGGACCTCTGGAAACACCATATATTTT
CDR3aa: CASSPDREGTSGNTIYF

j_gene: TRBJ1-1
d_gene: TRBD1
v_gene: TRBV2
abundance: -
CDR3nt: TGTGCCAGCATTAGGGACAGGGGAGGTGAAGCTTTCTTT
CDR3aa: CASIRDRGGEAFF

j_gene: TRBJ2-6
d_gene: -
v_gene: TRBV7-2
abundance: -
CDR3nt: TGTGCCAGCAGCTTAACTTCGGTGCCTGGGGCCAACGTCCTGACTTTC
CDR3aa: CASSLTSVPGANVLTF

j_gene: TRBJ1-5
d_gene: -
v_gene: TRBV4-1
abundance: few
CDR3nt: TGCGCCAGCAGCCAAGGCACTAGAGAAGGACGCAATCAGCCCCAGCATTTT
CDR3aa: CASSQGTREGRNQPQHF

j_gene: TRBJ1-1
d_gene: -
v_gene: TRBV6-1
abundance: -
CDR3nt: TGTGCCAGCAGCTACGGTGGGAACACTGAAGCTTTCTTT
CDR3aa: CASSYGGNTEAFF

j_gene: TRBJ1-3
d_gene: TRBD1
v_gene: TRBV18
abundance: -
CDR3nt: TGTGCCAGCTCACCGGGACAGGGTTCTGGAAACACCATATATTTT
CDR3aa: CASSPGQGSGNTIYF

j_gene: TRBJ1-1
d_gene: -
v_gene: TRBV6-5
abundance: few
CDR3nt: TGTGCCAGCAGTTACTCGATGGGCACCAACACTGAAGCTTTCTTT
CDR3aa: CASSYSMGTNTEAFF

j_gene: TRBJ1-2
d_gene: -
v_gene: TRBV9
abundance: -
CDR3nt: TGTGCCAGCAGCGTAGAATCCCGGGGTTACTCGGAGTCCCCCAGAGGCTACACCTTC
CDR3aa: CASSVESRGYSESPRGYTF

j_gene: TRBJ1-2
d_gene: TRBD1
v_gene: TRBV5-1
abundance: -
CDR3nt: TGCGCCAGCAGTACGGACCGGGACAGGGGCCTCTATGGCTACACCTTC
CDR3aa: CASSTDRDRGLYGYTF

j_gene: TRBJ1-1
d_gene: -
v_gene: TRBV6-6
abundance: -
CDR3nt: TGTGCCAGCAGTTACCACAGGGAGAACACTGAAGCTTTCTTT
CDR3aa: CASSYHRENTEAFF

j_gene: TRBJ2-7
d_gene: TRBD1
v_gene: TRBV5-4
abundance: -
CDR3nt: TGTGCCAGCAGCACGGGACAGGGGTCCTACGAGCAGTACTTC
CDR3aa: CASSTGQGSYEQYF

j_gene: TRBJ2-1
d_gene: TRBD1
v_gene: TRBV29-1
abundance: -
CDR3nt: TGCAGCGTTGATCTTGGACAGGGGTACAATGAGCAGTTCTTC
CDR3aa: CSVDLGQGYNEQFF

j_gene: TRBJ2-5
d_gene: -
v_gene: TRBV18
abundance: -
CDR3nt: TGTGCCAGCTCCCCGCAGGGTATCGAGACCCAGTACTTC
CDR3aa: CASSPQGIETQYF

j_gene: TRBJ2-4
d_gene: -
v_gene: TRBV7-6
abundance: few
CDR3nt: TGTGCCAGCAGCTTAGAATTGGGGGCCCAAAACATTCAGTACTTC
CDR3aa: CASSLELGAQNIQYF

j_gene: TRBJ2-7
d_gene: -
v_gene: TRBV19
abundance: few
CDR3nt: TGTGCCAGTAGTATAGATGGCTCCACGGGGGAGCAGTACTTC
CDR3aa: CASSIDGSTGEQYF

j_gene: TRBJ2-1
d_gene: TRBD2
v_gene: TRBV7-3
abundance: -
CDR3nt: TGTGCCAGCAGCTTACGGAGCGGGGGTTACAATGAGCAGTTCTTC
CDR3aa: CASSLRSGGYNEQFF

j_gene: TRBJ1-2
d_gene: TRBD1
v_gene: TRBV18
abundance: -
CDR3nt: TGTGCCAGCTCGGCCGGACAGGGGGAAAGGTACACCTTC
CDR3aa: CASSAGQGERYTF

j_gene: TRBJ2-5
d_gene: -
v_gene: TRBV29-1
abundance: -
CDR3nt: TGCAGCGTTGAGCGTTTTGATGTAGCACCAAAAGAGACCCAGTACTTC
CDR3aa: CSVERFDVAPKETQYF

j_gene: TRBJ1-1
d_gene: -
v_gene: TRBV29-1
abundance: -
CDR3nt: TGCAGCGCCTCAGGGTTACCGAACACTGAAGCTTTCTTT
CDR3aa: CSASGLPNTEAFF

j_gene: TRBJ2-1
d_gene: TRBD2
v_gene: TRBV15
abundance: -
CDR3nt: TGTGGCACCAGCAGAGGGCGGGGGGATAGCTCCTACAATGAGCAGTTCTTC
CDR3aa: CGTSRGRGDSSYNEQFF